What follows are 10 T cell receptor beta chains derived from one specimen sequenced in a study of shared clonotypes between healthy human individuals. Naive CD8 cells, CD45RO-negative and positively selected for CCR7, excluded terminally differentiated effector memory CD45RA+ cells. Sequenced by immunoSEQ multiplex PCR; TCRdb stores in-frame clones only, minus some. The repertoire has around 1,900,000 clones, around 93% of them found once; the top ten carry about 1.7%. The sequencing input was naive CD8+ T cells from PBMCs. These receptors all come from a young man in good health. Some clones in this sample may be carry-over from other donors' samples.

The chain uses TRBV27 and TRBJ2-7, with D tentatively TRBD1 (5 bases). V lost 5 bases and J lost 2, with 16 bases in between. This CDR3 comprises 15 residues. From germline, CDR1 is MNHEY and CDR2 SMNVEV (reference sequence). The CDR3 sequence: CASSPTDGIPYEQYF. The CDR3 coding sequence is TGTGCCAGCAGTCCGACAGACGGAATTCCCTACGAGCAGTACTTC.

The chain recombines TRBV19 with TRBJ2-1; D perhaps matches TRBD2 (5 bases). Per germline, CDR1 LNHDA and CDR2 SQIVND (reference sequence). V gave up 3 bases and J gave up 7 bases, with 16 bases separating them. This CDR3 is built from 15 residues. The CDR3 DNA reads as TGTGCCAGTAGTATTTACGAGGGTTCGGGAAATGAGCAGTTCTTC. It specifies CASSIYEGSGNEQFF. The full variable domain, its missing parts supplied by reference TRBV19 and TRBJ2-1, is DGGITQSPKYLFRKEGQNVTLSCEQNLNHDAMYWYRQDPGQGLRLIYYSQIVNDFQKGDIAEGYSVSREKKESFPLTVTSAQKNPTAFYLCASSIYEGSGNEQFFGPGTRLTVL.

The V gene is TRBV4-3, the J gene TRBJ2-7, with unresolved D. This CDR3 is 13 amino acids long. The V gene lost 4 bases and the J gene lost 7 bases, with 14 bases spanning the gap. The germline gives CDR1 LGHNA, CDR2 YSLEER. The DNA for the CDR3 is TGCGCCAGCAGCCTCCAATTAAAGAGAGAGCAGTACTTC. Its translation is CASSLQLKREQYF.

The rearrangement joins TRBV4-2 to TRBJ2-1; 7 nucleotides match TRBD2. CDR3 length: 16 amino acids. V was clipped by 1 base and J by 3 bases; unmatched bases: 6. CDR1 is LGHNA and CDR2 is YNFKEQ in the germline V gene. The DNA for the CDR3 is TGTGCCAGCAGCCAAGGCAGCGGGAACTACTACAATGAGCAGTTCTTC. This gives the protein CASSQGSGNYYNEQFF.

The rearrangement uses TRBV7-2 and TRBJ1-1, with unresolved D. Germline CDR1 is SGHTA and CDR2 is FQGNSA. The V end lost 3 bases, the J end lost 1 base, and 9 bases lay between the germline ends. This CDR3 has 14 residues. CDR3 in amino acids: CASSFLTANTEAFF. CDR3 DNA sequence: TGTGCCAGCAGCTTTCTCACGGCGAACACTGAAGCTTTCTTT.

V usage is TRBV7-9 and J usage is TRBJ2-5, with 7 bases lining up with TRBD1. The CDR3 is 15 amino acids. Germline loops: CDR1 SEHNR, CDR2 FQNEAQ (reference sequence). With 5 bases clipped from V and 5 bases from J, the junction kept 11 bases outside the gene matches. The CDR3 loop is CASSPPTGFGETQYF. As DNA, the CDR3 is TGTGCCAGCAGCCCCCCGACAGGGTTTGGGGAGACCCAGTACTTC.

This clone was observed a single time. V is TRBV5-1 and J is TRBJ2-7; 8 bases match TRBD1. Losses at the gene ends were 7 bases for V and 2 bases for J; bases not matched to a gene: 5. The CDR3 covers 13 residues. CDR1 and CDR2 from the germline V gene are SGHRS and YFSETQ. The CDR3 nucleotides read TGCGCCAGCTCCGGGACAGGTCCCTACGAGCAGTACTTC. It translates to CASSGTGPYEQYF. Based on the CDR3 plus reference TRBV5-1 and TRBJ2-7, the full variable domain is KAGVTQTPRYLIKTRGQQVTLSCSPISGHRSVSWYQQTPGQGLQFLFEYFSETQRNKGNFPGRFSGRQFSNSRSEMNVSTLELGDSALYLCASSGTGPYEQYFGPGTRLTVT.

J is TRBJ2-1 and V is TRBV28; D is unresolved. Between the trimmed V and J ends, which lost 3 bases and 11 bases, there was a span of 11 bases. CDR1 and CDR2 from the germline V gene are MDHEN and SYDVKM. This CDR3 is 12 amino acids long. DNA of the CDR3: TGTGCCAGCAGTTTCGGAATAAATCAGCAGTTCTTC. Translating gives CASSFGINQQFF.

This chain links TRBV11-2 with TRBJ2-7; weak D call: TRBD1 (6 bases). Germline loops: CDR1 SGHAT, CDR2 FQNNGV. The length of the CDR3 is 13 residues. The V end was cut by 5 bases, the J end by 3 bases, with 11 bases between. CDR3 sequence: CASSGRDIYEQYF. The DNA for the CDR3 is TGTGCCAGCAGCGGCCGGGACATCTACGAGCAGTACTTC.

J is TRBJ1-3 and V is TRBV14, with a tentative D call TRBD1 (6 bases). The CDR3 is 16 amino acids. Germline CDR1 and CDR2: SGHDN and FVKESK. Trimming pared 3 bases from V and 4 bases from J, leaving 16 bases between. The CDR3 region is CASSHFRGGSGNTIYF. The CDR3 DNA is TGTGCCAGCAGCCATTTCAGGGGTGGTTCCGGAAACACCATATATTTT.